Following are 21 T cell receptor beta chains from one sample sequenced in a study of T-cell reconstitution after alpha-beta-depleted transplantation in children. Unique molecular identifiers tagged the TCRbeta library. Using its own MiXCR run on the PCR reads, TCRdb lists one record per CDR3 protein. The table includes about a million distinct CDR3 sequences, under 30% detected once. The input for sequencing was PBMCs, mostly from graft donor cells, taken 360 days after TCRalphabeta/CD19-depleted stem cell transplant. These receptors originate from a boy in the first two years of life who had a stem cell transplant for SCID, so the T cells may come from the graft donor.

This clonotype was observed a few times. The genes are TRBV7-6 and TRBJ2-1; D is unresolved. The CDR3 is made up of 12 amino acids. Germline lookup yields CDR1 SGHVS and CDR2 FNYEAQ. Trimming stripped 5 bases from V and 5 bases from J, with 7 bases between. The CDR3 coding sequence is TGTGCCAGCAGCCGAATGGACAATGAGCAGTTCTTC. Amino acid sequence: CASSRMDNEQFF.

Only a few counts were recorded for this clonotype. The chain uses TRBV27 and TRBJ2-3; 9 bases are shared with TRBD2. J lost 3 bases, V lost 7 bases, and 8 bases had no gene match. Per germline, CDR1 MNHEY and CDR2 SMNVEV (reference sequence). The CDR3 spans 15 residues. In DNA form, the CDR3 reads TGTGCCAGCACCCCATATAGCGGGGGTACAGATACGCAGTATTTT. It specifies CASTPYSGGTDTQYF.

This clonotype was observed a handful of times. The rearrangement uses TRBV12-3 or TRBV12-4 and TRBJ2-1; the match to TRBD2 covers 8 bases. The CDR3 is 17 residues long. V shed 5 bases and J 2 bases; nucleotides not matched to a gene: 11. The DNA of the CDR3 is TGTGCCAGCAGTAAGGGAAGCGGGGGCGTTACCTACAATGAGCAGTTCTTC. This encodes CASSKGSGGVTYNEQFF.

This clonotype was found many times. The rearrangement links TRBV5-1 to TRBJ1-1; D call uncertain. With 0 bases removed from V and 4 bases from J, the gap between germline ends came to 4 bases. The CDR3 consists of 12 residues. Germline CDR1 and CDR2: SGHRS and YFSETQ. CDR3 in amino acids: CASSLGTTEAFF. As DNA, the CDR3 is TGCGCCAGCAGCTTGGGTACCACTGAAGCTTTCTTT.

The chain couples TRBV9 to TRBJ1-6; the D gene is possibly TRBD1 (5 bases). There are 17 residues in the CDR3. CDR1 and CDR2 (germline): SGDLS, YYNGEE. Trimming pared 4 bases from V and 0 bases from J, leaving 14 bases between. DNA for the CDR3: TGTGCCAGCAGCACCGACAGCGGGCGCTCCTATAATTCACCCCTCCACTTT. It specifies CASSTDSGRSYNSPLHF.

This clonotype came up a few times. The chain has TRBV12-3 or TRBV12-4 and TRBJ1-3, with no clear D. The CDR3 consists of 14 residues. V lost 3 bases to trimming and J lost 2 bases, with 8 bases between them. The CDR3 DNA reads TGTGCCAGCAGTTTCGTACAGACTGGAAACACCATATATTTT. As protein: CASSFVQTGNTIYF.

The chain joins TRBV15 to TRBJ1-3; D is undetermined. Germline V gene data show CDR1 as LNHNV and CDR2 as YYDKDF (reference sequence). The CDR3 sequence is 17 residues long. V lost 1 base, J lost 4 bases, and 17 bases lay in between. The CDR3 loop reads CATSRAGRRLSGNTIYF. In nucleotides, the CDR3 is TGTGCCACCAGCAGAGCGGGCAGAAGGTTATCCGGAAACACCATATATTTT. The entire variable domain, with the rest obtained from reference TRBV15 and TRBJ1-3, is as follows: DAMVIQNPRYQVTQFGKPVTLSCSQTLNHNVMYWYQQKSSQAPKLLFHYYDKDFNNEADTPDNFQSRRPNTSFCFLDIRSPGLGDTAMYLCATSRAGRRLSGNTIYFGEGSWLTVV.

The CDR3 DNA is TGTGCCAGCTCACCAGGAAAGGACAGGGAGAGTGGAAACACCATATATTTT. Translated: CASSPGKDRESGNTIYF. This chain joins TRBV18 and TRBJ1-3; 8 bases are a match to TRBD1. The ends lost 2 bases at V and 3 bases at J; junction bases unmatched: 9. This CDR3 region has 17 residues. CDR1 KGHSH and CDR2 LQKENI come from the germline V gene.

This clonotype was counted a few times. The genes are TRBV5-1 and TRBJ1-2, with D tentatively TRBD1 (5 bases). Germline CDR1 reads SGHRS; CDR2 reads YFSETQ. V was pared by 3 bases and J by 8 bases, with 14 bases between. The CDR3 totals 13 residues. CDR3 nucleotides: TGCGCCAGCAGCTACTGGCAGGGAGGAGGCTACACCTTC. Amino acid sequence: CASSYWQGGGYTF. Looking up the rest from reference TRBV5-1 and TRBJ1-2 gives the full variable domain: KAGVTQTPRYLIKTRGQQVTLSCSPISGHRSVSWYQQTPGQGLQFLFEYFSETQRNKGNFPGRFSGRQFSNSRSEMNVSTLELGDSALYLCASSYWQGGGYTFGSGTRLTVV.

This clonotype appeared many times. The V call is TRBV5-4, the J call TRBJ2-2; D is unclear. CDR1 SGHNT and CDR2 YYREEE come from the germline V gene (reference sequence). The CDR3 runs to 15 residues. V shed 3 bases and J shed 0 bases, with 9 bases lying between them. This CDR3 is CASSSVNPNTGELFF. The CDR3 coding sequence is TGTGCCAGCAGCTCGGTGAACCCGAACACCGGGGAGCTGTTTTTT.

With regard to this clonotype: This clone may be a read error of a much larger clone one base away. The chain recombines TRBV5-1 with TRBJ2-7; 8 bases fit TRBD1. Germline CDR1 is SGHRS and CDR2 is YFSETQ. CDR3 length: 14 amino acids. The CDR3, as DNA: TGCGCCGGCAGCTTCAGGGGGCCCTCCTACGAGCAGTACTTC. Protein product: CAGSFRGPSYEQYF.

This clonotype was picked up many times. J is TRBJ2-7 and V is TRBV5-1; weak D call: TRBD1 (5 bases). This CDR3 is built from 14 residues. Germline CDR1 and CDR2: SGHRS and YFSETQ. Trimming took off 0 bases at V and 2 bases at J, with 9 bases between the two ends. The chain's CDR3 is CASSLATGPYEQYF. Written as DNA, the CDR3 is TGCGCCAGCAGCTTGGCCACAGGACCCTACGAGCAGTACTTC. Drawing the rest from reference TRBV5-1 and TRBJ2-7, the complete variable domain is KAGVTQTPRYLIKTRGQQVTLSCSPISGHRSVSWYQQTPGQGLQFLFEYFSETQRNKGNFPGRFSGRQFSNSRSEMNVSTLELGDSALYLCASSLATGPYEQYFGPGTRLTVT.

This clonotype has only a few counts. This rearrangement joins TRBV4-2 to TRBJ1-2, with D unresolved. CDR3 length: 12 amino acids. The germline gives CDR1 LGHNA, CDR2 YNFKEQ. The V end was cut by 0 bases, the J end by 4 bases, with 3 bases between. The CDR3 DNA is TGTGCCAGCAGCCAAGATACCTATGGCTACACCTTC. Translation gives CASSQDTYGYTF.

This clonotype came up a few times. The chain joins TRBV5-5 to TRBJ2-5, with D possibly matching TRBD1 (6 bases). The CDR3 contains 14 residues. CDR1 is SGHKS and CDR2 is YYEKEE in the germline V gene (reference sequence). The V and J ends lost 2 bases and 3 bases respectively, with 11 bases between them. The CDR3 coding sequence is TGTGCCAGCAGCTTCGGACAGAAAGAAGAGACCCAGTACTTC. It translates to CASSFGQKEETQYF.

This clonotype occurred a few times. The CDR3: CASSRMTGYEQYF. CDR3 nucleotides: TGTGCCAGCAGCCGCATGACAGGCTACGAGCAGTACTTC. V gene TRBV3-1 combines with J gene TRBJ2-7, with TRBD1 as a possible D gene (6 bases). This CDR3 contains 13 residues. The V end was cut by 4 bases, the J end by 3 bases, with 10 bases between. Germline CDR1 is LGHDT and CDR2 is YNNKEL (reference sequence).

The chain uses TRBV5-5 and TRBJ2-3, with D perhaps being TRBD1 or TRBD2 (6 bases each). CDR3 length: 16 residues. The germline V gene encodes CDR1 SGHKS and CDR2 YYEKEE (reference sequence). V shed 4 bases and J shed 2 bases, with 17 bases lying between them. The CDR3 sequence is CASSQGTAGYTDTQYF. CDR3 DNA: TGTGCCAGCAGCCAGGGGACGGCGGGGTACACAGATACGCAGTATTTT. Drawing the rest from reference TRBV5-5 and TRBJ2-3, the complete variable domain is DAGVTQSPTHLIKTRGQQVTLRCSPISGHKSVSWYQQVLGQGPQFIFQYYEKEERGRGNFPDRFSARQFPNYSSELNVNALLLGDSALYLCASSQGTAGYTDTQYFGPGTRLTVL.

This clonotype came up a few times. This sequence joins TRBV5-1 and TRBJ2-3; 9 bases are shared with TRBD2. V trimming: 5 bases; J trimming: 4 bases; junction bases outside the gene matches: 20. Germline CDR1 SGHRS, CDR2 YFSETQ. The CDR3 is made up of 19 amino acids. The chain's CDR3 is CASRDLSGGFPTGPDTQYF. The CDR3 nucleotides read TGCGCCAGCAGAGATCTTAGCGGGGGCTTCCCCACGGGCCCAGATACGCAGTATTTT.

This clonotype appeared a few times. The genes are TRBV6-5 and TRBJ1-1; 7 bases agree with TRBD1. Germline V lookup: CDR1 MNHEY, CDR2 SVGAGI. The CDR3 extends over 15 amino acids. V shed 0 bases and J 4 bases; nucleotides not matched to a gene: 5. The CDR3: CASSYSQAGGTEAFF. The DNA of the CDR3 is TGTGCCAGCAGTTACTCTCAGGCAGGGGGCACTGAAGCTTTCTTT.

This clonotype was seen a few times. The V gene is TRBV20-1, the J gene TRBJ2-3; 10 positions match TRBD1. Germline lookup yields CDR1 DFQATT and CDR2 SNEGSKA (reference sequence). V was pared by 5 bases and J by 6 bases, with 8 bases of the junction left unmatched. The CDR3 consists of 14 residues. Here the CDR3 DNA reads TGCAGTGCTCCTAGACAGGGGGCAGGGGATACGCAGTATTTT. As protein: CSAPRQGAGDTQYF.

This clonotype was counted ten times or more. The V and J genes are TRBV5-1 and TRBJ2-5; the match to TRBD2 covers 10 bases. CDR1 is SGHRS, CDR2 YFSETQ, per germline. The CDR3 runs to 14 residues. V shed 2 bases and J 9 bases; nucleotides not matched to a gene: 7. The CDR3 nucleotides read TGCGCCAGCAGCTTCGAGCGGGGGGGCGTCCCCCAGTACTTC. This encodes CASSFERGGVPQYF.

The chain combines TRBV5-1 with TRBJ1-2; 7 nucleotides agree with TRBD1. CDR1 is SGHRS, CDR2 YFSETQ, per germline. V gave up 4 bases and J gave up 3 bases; unmatched junction bases: 6. This CDR3 comprises 14 residues. This CDR3 is CASSNRDRYYGYTF. As DNA, the CDR3 is TGCGCCAGCAGCAACCGGGACAGATACTATGGCTACACCTTC.